This T cell receptor (beta chain) was captured by sequencing in a study of T cells expressing NK-cell markers (dated by TCRdb to 2018 to 2021). Some background on the complete study: In sorted CD3+CD56+NKG2C+, CD3+CD56+NKG2C- and CD3+CD56-NKG2C+ T-cell subsets from 7 to 9 donors, TCR beta-chain repertoires were profiled. Among the eight sequenced donors, seven were HCMV-seropositive and one was HCMV-seronegative. Randomly selected healthy volunteers, three men and five women, were used as the eight sequenced donors. Libraries were sequenced as 2 x 150 bp reads on Illumina HiSeq 2000/2500, MiSeq or NextSeq.

The CDR1 and CDR2 encoded by the germline V gene are MDHEN and SYDVKM. The CDR3 runs 14 residues from the cysteine to the phenylalanine. The DNA is not on file. Instrument used: Illumina HiSeq 2000. The TCR beta cDNA libraries were made using 5'RACE template switching, a step that added both a universal primer site and unique molecular identifiers. Synthesis of cDNA was primed from the TCR beta constant segment and was followed by two consecutive PCR amplification steps. As for how the authors treated the data: MIGEC was used to demultiplex reads and group reads by UMI, and MiTCR was used to assemble and quantify clonotypes. To remove erroneous sequences, TCR cDNA sequences were retained only when supported by two or more reads. The tcR package was used for downstream repertoire analysis, and clonotypes were matched across fractions by CDR3 nucleotide sequence plus V segment. VDJmatch was used to annotate antigen specificity against VDJdb, with one amino acid substitution allowed in CDR3. TCRdb reanalyzed the reads, keeping one entry per CDR3 protein sequence and omitting DNA. Clone size and V and J calls follow TCRdb, not the original study. The sample table gives more than 400,000 distinct CDR3 sequences. The ten largest clonotypes hold 7.3% of the sample.

To determine HCMV serostatus, a commercial ELISA kit was used to detect HCMV-specific IgG in serum. Peripheral blood mononuclear cells were isolated from blood by Ficoll density gradient centrifugation. Worth noting for this clonotype: Its specific antigen is unknown.

Study-wide findings and limitations: In a handful of donors, the dominant CD3+CD56+NKG2C+ clonotypes were among the top 10 CD8+ clonotypes and accounted for roughly 1.0-8% of CD8+ T cells. Those dominant clonotypes were again the most abundant among CD3+CD56-NKG2C+ cells in four donors, at roughly 25-65%. It remained unclear whether the expanded NKG2C-expressing T cell clones were specific for HCMV antigens.

The chain is encoded by TRBV28 joined to TRBJ2-1. The receptor was isolated from a woman aged 18 to 75 in good health. Sequencing input: blood T cells: a sorted CD56 or NKG2C T cell subset, CD4+ or CD8+ T cells, or bulk PBMC T cells (not recorded which). This receptor has the CDR3 CASSQGVPYNEQFF.